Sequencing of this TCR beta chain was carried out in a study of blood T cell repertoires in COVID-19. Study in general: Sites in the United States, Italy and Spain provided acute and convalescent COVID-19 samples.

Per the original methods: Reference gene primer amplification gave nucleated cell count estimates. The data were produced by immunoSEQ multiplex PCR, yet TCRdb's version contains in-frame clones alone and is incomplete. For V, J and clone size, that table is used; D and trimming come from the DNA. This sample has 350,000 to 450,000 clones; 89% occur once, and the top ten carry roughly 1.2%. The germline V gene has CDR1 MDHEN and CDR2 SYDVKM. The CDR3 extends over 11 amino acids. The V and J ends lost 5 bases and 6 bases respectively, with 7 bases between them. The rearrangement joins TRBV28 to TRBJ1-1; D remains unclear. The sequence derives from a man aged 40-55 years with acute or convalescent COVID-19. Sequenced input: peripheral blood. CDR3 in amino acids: CASSTSSEAFF. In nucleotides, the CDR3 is TGTGCCAGCAGTACTTCCTCTGAAGCTTTCTTT.